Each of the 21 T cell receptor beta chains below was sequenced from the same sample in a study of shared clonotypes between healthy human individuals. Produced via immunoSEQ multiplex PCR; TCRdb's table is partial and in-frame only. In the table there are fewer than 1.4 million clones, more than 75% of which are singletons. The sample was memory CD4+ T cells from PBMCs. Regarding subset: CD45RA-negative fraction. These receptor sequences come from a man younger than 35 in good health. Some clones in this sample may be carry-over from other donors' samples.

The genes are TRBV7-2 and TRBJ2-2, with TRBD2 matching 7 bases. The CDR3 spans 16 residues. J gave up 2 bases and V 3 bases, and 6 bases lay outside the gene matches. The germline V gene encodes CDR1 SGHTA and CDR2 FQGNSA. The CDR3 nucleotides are TGTGCCAGCAGCTTGCGGACTAGTATAAACACCGGGGAGCTGTTTTTT. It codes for CASSLRTSINTGELFF. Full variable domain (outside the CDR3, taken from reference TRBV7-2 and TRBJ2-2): GAGVSQSPSNKVTEKGKDVELRCDPISGHTALYWYRQSLGQGLEFLIYFQGNSAPDKSGLPSDRFSAERTGGSVSTLTIQRTQQEDSAVYLCASSLRTSINTGELFFGEGSRLTVL.

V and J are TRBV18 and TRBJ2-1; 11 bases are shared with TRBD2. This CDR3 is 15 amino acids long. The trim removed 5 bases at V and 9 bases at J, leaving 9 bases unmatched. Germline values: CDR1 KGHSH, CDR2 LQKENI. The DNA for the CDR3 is TGTGCCAGCTCAATACTAGCGGGAGAAATTGCTGAGCAGTTCTTC. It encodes CASSILAGEIAEQFF.

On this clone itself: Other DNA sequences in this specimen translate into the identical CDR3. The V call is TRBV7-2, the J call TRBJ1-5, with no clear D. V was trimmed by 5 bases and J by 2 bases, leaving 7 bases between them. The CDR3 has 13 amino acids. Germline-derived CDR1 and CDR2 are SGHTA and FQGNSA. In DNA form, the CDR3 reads TGTGCCAGCAGCCTCCGTGGCAATCAGCCCCAGCATTTT. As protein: CASSLRGNQPQHF.

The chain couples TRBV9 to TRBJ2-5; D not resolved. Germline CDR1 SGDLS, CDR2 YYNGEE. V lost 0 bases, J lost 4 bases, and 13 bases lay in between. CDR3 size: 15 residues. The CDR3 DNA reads TGTGCCAGCAGCGTAGGACGAGGCGGTGGAGAGACCCAGTACTTC. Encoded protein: CASSVGRGGGETQYF.

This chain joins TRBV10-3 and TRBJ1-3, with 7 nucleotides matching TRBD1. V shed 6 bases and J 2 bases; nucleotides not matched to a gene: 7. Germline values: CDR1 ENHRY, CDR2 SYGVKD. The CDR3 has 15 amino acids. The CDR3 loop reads CAIRRQGAAGNTIYF. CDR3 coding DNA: TGTGCCATCAGACGACAGGGAGCGGCTGGAAACACCATATATTTT.

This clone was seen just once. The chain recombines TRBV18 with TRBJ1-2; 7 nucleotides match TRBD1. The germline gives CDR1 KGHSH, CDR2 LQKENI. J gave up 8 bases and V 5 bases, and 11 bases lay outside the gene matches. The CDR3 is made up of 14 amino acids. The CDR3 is CASSTLTGMGGYTF. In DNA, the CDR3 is TGTGCCAGCTCAACCCTGACAGGGATGGGCGGCTACACCTTC. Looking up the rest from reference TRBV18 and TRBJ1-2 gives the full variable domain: NAGVMQNPRHLVRRRGQEARLRCSPMKGHSHVYWYRQLPEEGLKFMVYLQKENIIDESGMPKERFSAEFPKEGPSILRIQQVVRGDSAAYFCASSTLTGMGGYTFGSGTRLTVV.

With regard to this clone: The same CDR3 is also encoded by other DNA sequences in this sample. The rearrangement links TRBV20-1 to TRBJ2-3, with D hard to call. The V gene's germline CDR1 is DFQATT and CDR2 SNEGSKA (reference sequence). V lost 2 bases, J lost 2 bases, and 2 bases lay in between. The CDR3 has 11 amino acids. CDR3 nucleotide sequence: TGCAGTGCTAGACCCACAGATACGCAGTATTTT. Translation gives CSARPTDTQYF.

The CDR3 spells CASSLTYF. Written as DNA, the CDR3 is TGTGCCAGCAGTTTAACCTACTTC. This chain joins TRBV28 and TRBJ2-7; D call uncertain. Germline V gene sequence: CDR1 MDHEN, CDR2 SYDVKM. The germline V and J ends were trimmed by 2 bases and 13 bases, with 3 bases remaining between them. The CDR3 has 8 residues.

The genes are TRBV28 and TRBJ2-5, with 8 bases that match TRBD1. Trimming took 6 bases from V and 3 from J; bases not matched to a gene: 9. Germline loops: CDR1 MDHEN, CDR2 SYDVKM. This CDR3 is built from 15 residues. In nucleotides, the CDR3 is TGTGCCAGCAGCCAGGCAGGGGGCGCAAAAGAGACCCAGTACTTC. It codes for CASSQAGGAKETQYF.

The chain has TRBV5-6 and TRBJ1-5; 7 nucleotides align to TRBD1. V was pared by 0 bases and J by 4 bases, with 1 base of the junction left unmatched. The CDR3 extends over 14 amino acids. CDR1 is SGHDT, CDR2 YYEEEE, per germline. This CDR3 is CASSLDRGNQPQHF. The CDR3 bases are TGTGCCAGCAGCTTGGACAGGGGTAATCAGCCCCAGCATTTT.

CDR3 residues: CASSPTTRMDTGELFF. The CDR3 coding sequence is TGTGCCAGCAGCCCAACCACTAGGATGGACACCGGGGAGCTGTTTTTT. This chain connects TRBV7-3 to TRBJ2-2; D is possibly TRBD2 (5 bases). Germline V gene lookup returns CDR1 SGHTA and CDR2 FQGTGA. CDR3 length: 16 amino acids. V lost 5 bases and J 3 bases, leaving 16 bases between the germline ends.

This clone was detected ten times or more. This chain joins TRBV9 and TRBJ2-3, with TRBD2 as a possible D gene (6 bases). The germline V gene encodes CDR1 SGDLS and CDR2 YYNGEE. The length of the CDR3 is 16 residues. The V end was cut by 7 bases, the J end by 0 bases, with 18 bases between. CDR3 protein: CASGGSSGTSTDTQYF. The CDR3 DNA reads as TGTGCCAGCGGGGGGTCCTCCGGGACTAGCACAGATACGCAGTATTTT.

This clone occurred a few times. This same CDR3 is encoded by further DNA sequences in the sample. The CDR3 region is CASSPQGNQPQHF. CDR3 coding DNA: TGCGCCAGCAGCCCGCAGGGGAATCAGCCCCAGCATTTT. The chain carries TRBV5-1 and TRBJ1-5; perhaps TRBD1 as D (6 bases). Trimming took 4 bases from V and 4 from J, leaving 9 bases between them. This CDR3 region has 13 residues. Germline CDR1 and CDR2: SGHRS and YFSETQ.

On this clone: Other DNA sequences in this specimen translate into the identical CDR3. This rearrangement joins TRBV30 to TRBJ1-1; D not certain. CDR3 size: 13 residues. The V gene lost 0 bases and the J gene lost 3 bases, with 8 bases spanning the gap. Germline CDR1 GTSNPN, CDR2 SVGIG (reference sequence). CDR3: CAWSVRWDTEAFF. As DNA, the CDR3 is TGTGCCTGGAGTGTACGATGGGACACTGAAGCTTTCTTT.

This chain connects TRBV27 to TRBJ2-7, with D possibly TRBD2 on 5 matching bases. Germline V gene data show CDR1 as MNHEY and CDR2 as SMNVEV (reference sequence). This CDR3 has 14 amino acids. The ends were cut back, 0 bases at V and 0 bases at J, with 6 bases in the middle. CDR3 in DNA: TGTGCCAGCAGTTTATCGAGGGCCTCCTACGAGCAGTACTTC. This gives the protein CASSLSRASYEQYF.

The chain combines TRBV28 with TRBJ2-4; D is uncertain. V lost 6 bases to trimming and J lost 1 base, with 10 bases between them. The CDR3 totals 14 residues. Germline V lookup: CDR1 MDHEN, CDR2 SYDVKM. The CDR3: CASSMAGAKNIQYF. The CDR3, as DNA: TGTGCCAGCAGCATGGCCGGGGCCAAAAACATTCAGTACTTC.

The CDR3 sequence: CASSTGTSGNNEQFF. CDR3 nucleotide sequence: TGTGCCAGTAGTACCGGGACTAGCGGGAACAATGAGCAGTTCTTC. This rearrangement joins TRBV19 to TRBJ2-1; 13 bases align to TRBD2. The CDR3 covers 15 residues. V dropped 4 bases and J dropped 5; count of bases not matched to a gene: 2. Germline V gives CDR1 LNHDA, CDR2 SQIVND (reference sequence).

The CDR3 nucleotides are TGTGCTAGTGGTTTGGCCGAGGGGGGGAATGAGCAGTTCTTC. Residues: CASGLAEGGNEQFF. The chain employs TRBV12-5 and TRBJ2-1, with D possibly TRBD2 on 7 matching bases. V lost 1 base and J 7 bases, leaving 11 bases between the germline ends. Germline V gene sequence: CDR1 LGHNT, CDR2 FRNRAP. CDR3 size: 14 residues.

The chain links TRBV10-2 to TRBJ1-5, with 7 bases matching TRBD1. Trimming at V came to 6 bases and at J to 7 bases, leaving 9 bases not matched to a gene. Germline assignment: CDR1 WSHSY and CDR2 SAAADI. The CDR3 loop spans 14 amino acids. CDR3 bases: TGCGCCAGCAGCCAACTCGGGACAGCGCAGCCCCAGCATTTT. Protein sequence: CASSQLGTAQPQHF.

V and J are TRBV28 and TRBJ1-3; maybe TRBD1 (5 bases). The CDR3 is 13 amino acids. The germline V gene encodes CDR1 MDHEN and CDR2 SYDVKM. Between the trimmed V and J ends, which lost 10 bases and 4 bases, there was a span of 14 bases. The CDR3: CATIGAGGNTIYF. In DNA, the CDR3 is TGTGCCACCATTGGGGCAGGGGGAAACACCATATATTTT.

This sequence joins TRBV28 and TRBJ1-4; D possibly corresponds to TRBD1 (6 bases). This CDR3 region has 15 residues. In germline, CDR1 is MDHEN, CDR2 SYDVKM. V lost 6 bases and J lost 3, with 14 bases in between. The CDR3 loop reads CASRITGRSNEKLFF. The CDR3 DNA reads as TGTGCCAGCAGAATTACAGGGAGATCTAATGAAAAACTGTTTTTT.